Included here is one T cell receptor (beta chain) sequence, with context. Its antigen is currently unknown. CDR3 length: 16 amino acids. Germline V gene sequence: CDR1 MNHEY, CDR2 SVGAGI. Trimming removed 0 bases at V and 4 bases at J, with 12 bases between. The entry originates in a study of long-term antiretroviral therapy in people with HIV. The immunoSEQ assay was v3.0, run at survey level. The table came from immunoSEQ multiplex PCR; TCRdb's copy has only in-frame clones and leaves some out. The sample has tens of thousands of clones; around 78% are singletons. Overall study results and limits: Post-ART, diversity grew, though it stayed under transplant donor control levels.

The TCR originated in a woman aged 45 to 65 with HIV. The chain has TRBV6-5 and TRBJ1-4; D remains ambiguous. Sequenced material: unsorted PBMCs, taken 3.1 years after starting antiretroviral therapy. CDR3 residues: CASSYSRAVVNEKLFF. CDR3 nucleotide sequence: TGTGCCAGCAGTTACTCACGGGCAGTAGTTAATGAAAAACTGTTTTTT.